This TCR beta chain was retrieved from a study of Ad26.COV2.S vaccination and SARS-CoV-2 variants. The V end lost 5 bases, the J end lost 4 bases, and 19 bases lay between the germline ends. CDR1 is SGHVS, CDR2 FQNEAQ, per germline. The CDR3 contains 16 residues. Here immunoSEQ multiplex PCR was the method, and the copy in TCRdb shows in-frame clones only, minus some. The sample contains about 410,000 clones, approximately 86% of which appear only once. The treatment: roughly 20 received Ad26.COV2.S at low or high dose, single or two shots; 5 received placebo; per-sample allocation not given. Samples came from day 63 after the first vaccine or placebo injection.

Sequenced here: peripheral blood, sampled in a trial of Ad26.COV2.S vaccine versus placebo. This chain joins TRBV7-8 and TRBJ2-3, with D perhaps matching TRBD2 (5 bases). The source is a person between 18 and 60 years old who received the Ad26.COV2.S COVID-19 vaccine or a placebo. CDR3 residues: CASSRSRLKSADTQYF. For the CDR3, the DNA is TGTGCCAGCAGCCGATCGAGACTAAAGTCTGCAGATACGCAGTATTTT.